The 27 T cell receptor beta chains reported below all come from one sample, sequenced in a study of blood T cell repertoires in COVID-19 (TCRdb year 2020). Library preparation used the immunoSEQ multiplex PCR assay. Not all clones reach the TCRdb copy of this immuneACCESS table, which keeps in-frame sequences only. Checked studies attribute under half of the gap to unresolved V genes and leave the rest unexplained. The sample has under 60,000 clones on record, approximately 80% of them singletons. Roughly 10% of the sample comes from the top ten. The sample comprised peripheral blood. The receptors were sampled from a man aged 25 to 40 with COVID-19, enrolled during active disease.

Written as DNA, the CDR3 is TGTGCCAGCAGCACCCGAGTATCCCCCGTCTACGAGCAGTACTTC. This translates into CASSTRVSPVYEQYF. V and J are TRBV6-2 or TRBV6-3 and TRBJ2-7; D remains ambiguous. The CDR3 length is 15 residues. Germline loops: CDR1 MNHEY, CDR2 SVGEGT. V was clipped by 6 bases and J by 3 bases, with 18 bases between them.

V usage is TRBV28 and J usage is TRBJ2-3; 7 bases line up with TRBD1. The CDR3 spans 16 residues. Germline V gives CDR1 MDHEN, CDR2 SYDVKM. J gave up 0 bases and V 4 bases, and 7 bases lay outside the gene matches. The CDR3 sequence is CASSSLGQASTDTQYF. In nucleotides, the CDR3 is TGTGCCAGCAGTTCCCTCGGACAGGCAAGCACAGATACGCAGTATTTT. The full variable domain, its missing parts supplied by reference TRBV28 and TRBJ2-3, is DVKVTQSSRYLVKRTGEKVFLECVQDMDHENMFWYRQDPGLGLRLIYFSYDVKMKEKGDIPEGYSVSREKKERFSLILESASTNQTSMYLCASSSLGQASTDTQYFGPGTRLTVL.

The rearrangement uses TRBV2 and TRBJ1-2; 9 bases map to TRBD1. From germline, CDR1 is SNHLY and CDR2 FYNNEI. The length of the CDR3 is 18 residues. The junction had 22 bases not matched to a gene; V was cut back by 10 bases and J by 4 bases. The CDR3: CATKSPAGTGTKGYGYTF. In nucleotides, the CDR3 is TGTGCCACAAAAAGCCCCGCCGGGACAGGGACGAAAGGCTATGGCTACACCTTC.

The rearrangement joins TRBV5-6 to TRBJ2-3; 10 bases map to TRBD2. V was pared by 4 bases and J by 4 bases, with 18 bases of the junction left unmatched. The CDR3 consists of 19 residues. Germline V gives CDR1 SGHDT, CDR2 YYEEEE. This chain's CDR3 is CASSVTTSGFGWGADTQYF. The DNA of the CDR3 is TGTGCCAGCAGCGTAACGACTAGCGGGTTCGGATGGGGGGCAGATACGCAGTATTTT.

The chain combines TRBV6-6 with TRBJ1-1; D unclear. V shed 5 bases and J shed 5 bases, with 15 bases lying between them. CDR3 length: 14 residues. Germline assignment: CDR1 MNHNY and CDR2 SVGAGI (reference sequence). CDR3 protein: CASSTATRGTEAFF. The CDR3 coding sequence is TGTGCCAGCAGTACCGCGACTCGTGGTACTGAAGCTTTCTTT.

The chain has TRBV3-1 (or the pseudogene TRBV3-2) and TRBJ1-1; D is uncertain. Looked up from germline, CDR1 is LGHDT and CDR2 is YNNKEL (reference sequence). V was cut by 0 bases and J by 8 bases, with 10 bases left in between. The length of the CDR3 is 13 residues. This CDR3 reads CASSQDRGREAFF. CDR3 DNA: TGTGCCAGCAGCCAAGACCGGGGTCGAGAAGCTTTCTTT.

This clone is a singleton in its sample. The chain joins TRBV19 to TRBJ1-2; TRBD1 might be the D (5 bases). The germline CDR1 and CDR2 sequences are LNHDA and SQIVND (reference sequence). There are 10 residues in the CDR3. Deletions cut 11 bases from V and 7 bases from J, with 11 bases between. CDR3 loop: CAAGQGGYTF. In DNA, the CDR3 is TGTGCCGCAGGGCAAGGTGGCTACACCTTC.

The chain couples TRBV3-1 (or the pseudogene TRBV3-2) to TRBJ2-2, with 12 bases lining up with TRBD2. The CDR3 covers 22 residues. CDR1 and CDR2 (germline): LGHDT, YNNKEL (reference sequence). Losses at the gene ends were 1 base for V and 2 bases for J; bases not matched to a gene: 17. CDR3 protein: CASSQGLPRLAGEVVNTGELFF. The CDR3 nucleotides are TGTGCCAGCAGCCAAGGACTTCCAAGACTAGCGGGAGAGGTAGTAAACACCGGGGAGCTGTTTTTT.

This clone has more than one count but fewer than ten. The chain links TRBV6-2 or TRBV6-3 to TRBJ2-1, with no clear D. V gave up 4 bases and J gave up 1 base, with 14 bases separating them. This CDR3 region has 16 residues. Germline V gene data show CDR1 as MNHEY and CDR2 as SVGEGT. Here the CDR3 DNA reads TGTGCCAGCAGTTTATCTCTTCTATCGTCCTACAATGAGCAGTTCTTC. This encodes CASSLSLLSSYNEQFF.

This chain connects TRBV7-2 to TRBJ2-7, with 15 bases that match TRBD2. Germline V gives CDR1 SGHTA, CDR2 FQGNSA. Trimming cost V 8 bases and J 5 bases; bases outside gene matches: 16. This CDR3 is built from 18 residues. The CDR3, as DNA: TGTGCCAGCTCTTATAGGGTGGGGACTAGCGGGAGGTACAACGAGCAGTACTTC. Amino acid sequence: CASSYRVGTSGRYNEQYF.

This rearrangement joins TRBV23-1 to TRBJ1-5; 8 positions agree with TRBD1. TRBV23-1 is an open reading frame whose function is uncertain. This CDR3 is built from 17 residues. V was clipped by 4 bases and J by 0 bases; unmatched bases: 8. The CDR3 here is CASSRIYRGNSNQPQHF. As DNA, the CDR3 is TGCGCCAGCAGTCGGATTTACAGGGGGAATAGCAATCAGCCCCAGCATTTT.

This rearrangement joins TRBV6-1 to TRBJ2-5, with 8 nucleotides matching TRBD1. CDR1 is MNHNS, CDR2 SASEGT, per germline. This CDR3 is 20 amino acids long. The ends lost 0 bases at V and 6 bases at J; junction bases unmatched: 21. CDR3 loop: CASSEALGRGRSGAEKTQYF. CDR3 bases: TGTGCCAGCAGTGAAGCGTTGGGCAGGGGGCGGTCTGGGGCGGAGAAGACCCAGTACTTC.

This clone has a handful of counts. Within the sample, other DNA sequences also encode this same CDR3. The chain employs TRBV7-9 and TRBJ1-2; 7 bases agree with TRBD1. With V trimmed by 4 bases and J by 7 bases, 6 bases remained unmatched. Germline CDR1 SEHNR, CDR2 FQNEAQ (reference sequence). This CDR3 contains 13 residues. CDR3 bases: TGTGCCAGCAGCTCCAACAGGGGCGGTGGCTACACCTTC. Encoded protein: CASSSNRGGGYTF.

The chain carries TRBV23-1 and TRBJ2-1; 7 bases are a match to TRBD1. TRBV23-1 is an ORF, and what it does is uncertain. The CDR3 runs 17 residues. J lost 7 bases, V lost 4 bases, and 16 bases had no gene match. The CDR3, as DNA: TGCGCCAGCAGTCGCGACAGGGTGCTTCATAACTCTAATGAGCAGTTCTTC. This encodes CASSRDRVLHNSNEQFF.

The chain joins TRBV10-3 to TRBJ2-5, with a possible D match to TRBD2 (5 bases). From germline, CDR1 is ENHRY and CDR2 SYGVKD. This CDR3 comprises 13 residues. The V end lost 4 bases, the J end lost 2 bases, and 8 bases lay between the germline ends. CDR3 residues: CAISAGVQETQYF. Written as DNA, the CDR3 is TGTGCCATCAGTGCCGGGGTACAAGAGACCCAGTACTTC.

The chain has TRBV21-1 and TRBJ2-7; TRBD2 is the table's D call, not checked against the DNA. TRBV21-1 counts as a pseudogene. The CDR3 covers 23 residues. For the CDR3, the DNA is TGTGCCAGCAGCATTGGGGGGCGGTCGGGGAAAGGACTAGCGGGTCTTGGTGGCTACGAGCAGTACTTC. Its translation: CASSIGGRSGKGLAGLGGYEQYF.

This chain uses TRBV2 with TRBJ1-1; D not certain. Trimming took off 3 bases at V and 5 bases at J, with 13 bases between the two ends. The germline gives CDR1 SNHLY, CDR2 FYNNEI. CDR3 length equals 14 residues. As DNA, the CDR3 is TGTGCCAGCAGTGATTGGCGGGGAGGGACTGAAGCTTTCTTT. Encoded protein: CASSDWRGGTEAFF.

The J gene is TRBJ2-5, the V gene TRBV6-5; D is possibly TRBD2 (6 bases). Trimming removed 6 bases from V and 6 bases from J, with 17 bases in between. CDR1 and CDR2 from the germline V gene are MNHEY and SVGAGI. The CDR3 is 14 residues long. DNA of the CDR3: TGTGCCAGCAGGGAGGGACCCAATGTGAAGACCCAGTACTTC. Translating it yields CASREGPNVKTQYF.

The chain links TRBV18 to TRBJ2-3; 12 nucleotides line up with TRBD2. The V segment lost 3 bases and the J segment 5 bases; nucleotides outside the gene matches: 6. Germline assignment: CDR1 KGHSH and CDR2 LQKENI. The CDR3 length is 16 residues. CDR3 in DNA: TGTGCCAGCTCACCGGCGCTAGCGGGAGGGGGAGATACGCAGTATTTT. Protein product: CASSPALAGGGDTQYF.

The gene calls are TRBV11-3 and TRBJ2-1; TRBD2 agrees at 7 bases. Germline V gene sequence: CDR1 SGHNT, CDR2 YENEEA. J gave up 2 bases and V 1 base, and 5 bases lay outside the gene matches. The length of the CDR3 is 16 residues. DNA for the CDR3: TGTGCCAGCAGCTTAGTTGCGGGAGTTCCCTACAATGAGCAGTTCTTC. As protein: CASSLVAGVPYNEQFF.

The chain uses TRBV19 and TRBJ1-1; TRBD1 is a possible D gene (6 bases). Germline V gene lookup returns CDR1 LNHDA and CDR2 SQIVND (reference sequence). The CDR3 has 14 amino acids. The germline V and J ends were trimmed by 8 bases and 7 bases, with 20 bases remaining between them. Here the CDR3 reads CASGATGFIGEAFF. CDR3 nucleotide sequence: TGTGCCAGTGGTGCCACAGGGTTTATCGGTGAAGCTTTCTTT.

The chain joins TRBV6-5 to TRBJ2-7, with 8 bases matching TRBD1. The CDR3 is 15 amino acids. V lost 9 bases, J lost 0 bases, and 10 bases stayed unmatched. Germline assignment: CDR1 MNHEY and CDR2 SVGAGI. This CDR3 is CASTRDRRTSYEQYF. As DNA, the CDR3 is TGTGCCAGTACCCGGGACAGGCGAACCTCCTACGAGCAGTACTTC.

The J gene is TRBJ1-1, the V gene TRBV28, with TRBD1 identical over 7 bases. The trim removed 5 bases at V and 2 bases at J, leaving 8 bases unmatched. The CDR3 consists of 15 residues. Germline-derived CDR1 and CDR2 are MDHEN and SYDVKM. This chain's CDR3 is CASSPWDRRNTEAFF. The CDR3 nucleotides are TGTGCCAGCAGTCCTTGGGACAGACGCAACACTGAAGCTTTCTTT.

The V call is TRBV6-5, the J call TRBJ2-7, with 9 bases identical to TRBD1. The CDR3 has 14 residues. The trim removed 0 bases at V and 3 bases at J, leaving 0 bases unmatched. Germline V lookup: CDR1 MNHEY, CDR2 SVGAGI. CDR3 nucleotide sequence: TGTGCCAGCAGTTACTCGGGACAGGGCTACGAGCAGTACTTC. The encoded protein is CASSYSGQGYEQYF.

V gene TRBV6-1 combines with J gene TRBJ1-1, with no clear D. Germline values: CDR1 MNHNS, CDR2 SASEGT. The V gene lost 1 base and the J gene lost 2 bases, with 8 bases spanning the gap. CDR3 length: 14 amino acids. The CDR3 sequence: CASSEESTNTEAFF. In DNA, the CDR3 is TGTGCCAGCAGTGAAGAGTCTACTAACACTGAAGCTTTCTTT.

This clone was observed a single time. The chain combines TRBV9 with TRBJ1-1, with 7 bases identical to TRBD1. The ends lost 4 bases at V and 4 bases at J; junction bases unmatched: 7. The CDR3 runs 14 residues. Germline V lookup: CDR1 SGDLS, CDR2 YYNGEE. CDR3 nucleotides: TGTGCCAGCAGCAACCGACAGGGTAGCACTGAAGCTTTCTTT. This encodes CASSNRQGSTEAFF.

The chain is built from TRBV19 and TRBJ1-3, with a tentative D call TRBD1 (6 bases). Germline assignment: CDR1 LNHDA and CDR2 SQIVND (reference sequence). The CDR3 spans 15 residues. Trimming removed 5 bases at V and 4 bases at J, with 15 bases between. The CDR3, as DNA: TGTGCCAGTAGTCCCCAGGGGCTGAAAGGAAACACCATATATTTT. This gives the protein CASSPQGLKGNTIYF. Looking up the rest from reference TRBV19 and TRBJ1-3 gives the full variable domain: DGGITQSPKYLFRKEGQNVTLSCEQNLNHDAMYWYRQDPGQGLRLIYYSQIVNDFQKGDIAEGYSVSREKKESFPLTVTSAQKNPTAFYLCASSPQGLKGNTIYFGEGSWLTVV.